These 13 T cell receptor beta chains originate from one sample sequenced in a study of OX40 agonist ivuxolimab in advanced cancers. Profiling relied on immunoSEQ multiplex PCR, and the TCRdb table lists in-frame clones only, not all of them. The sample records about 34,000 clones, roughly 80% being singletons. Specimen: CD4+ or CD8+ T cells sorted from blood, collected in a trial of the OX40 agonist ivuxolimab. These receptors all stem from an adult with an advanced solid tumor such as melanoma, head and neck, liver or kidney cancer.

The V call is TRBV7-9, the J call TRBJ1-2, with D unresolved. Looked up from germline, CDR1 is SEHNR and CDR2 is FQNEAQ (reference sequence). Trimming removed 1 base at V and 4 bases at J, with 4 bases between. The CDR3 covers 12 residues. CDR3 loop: CASSLESYGYTF. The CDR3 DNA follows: TGTGCCAGCAGCTTAGAGAGCTATGGCTACACCTTC.

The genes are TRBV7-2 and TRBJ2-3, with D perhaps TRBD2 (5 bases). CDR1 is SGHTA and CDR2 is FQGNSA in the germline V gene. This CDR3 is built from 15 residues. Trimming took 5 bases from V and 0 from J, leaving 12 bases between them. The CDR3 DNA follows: TGTGCCAGCAGCCCCGGAGCGGACAGCACAGATACGCAGTATTTT. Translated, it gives CASSPGADSTDTQYF.

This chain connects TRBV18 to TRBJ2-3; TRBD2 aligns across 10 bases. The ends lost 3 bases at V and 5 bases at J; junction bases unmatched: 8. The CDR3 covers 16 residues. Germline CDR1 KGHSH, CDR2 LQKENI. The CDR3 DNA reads TGTGCCAGCTCACCGTCCTCTAGCGGGGGAAGAGATACGCAGTATTTT. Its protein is CASSPSSSGGRDTQYF.

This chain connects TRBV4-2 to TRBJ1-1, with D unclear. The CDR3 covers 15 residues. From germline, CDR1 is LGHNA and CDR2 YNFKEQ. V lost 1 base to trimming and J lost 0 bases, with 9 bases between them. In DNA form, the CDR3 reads TGTGCCAGCAGCCAAGTTAGTTTTATGAACACTGAAGCTTTCTTT. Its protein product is CASSQVSFMNTEAFF.

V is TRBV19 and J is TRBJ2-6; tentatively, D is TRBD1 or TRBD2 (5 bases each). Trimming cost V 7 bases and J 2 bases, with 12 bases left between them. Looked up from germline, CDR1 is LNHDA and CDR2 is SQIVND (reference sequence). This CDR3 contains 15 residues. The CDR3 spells CASTPRGAGANVLTF. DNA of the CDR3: TGTGCCAGTACCCCGAGGGGAGCTGGGGCCAACGTCCTGACTTTC.

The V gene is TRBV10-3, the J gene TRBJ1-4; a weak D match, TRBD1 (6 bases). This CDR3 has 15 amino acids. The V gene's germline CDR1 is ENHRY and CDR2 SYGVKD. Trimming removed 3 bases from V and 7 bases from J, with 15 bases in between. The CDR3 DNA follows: TGTGCCATCAGTGATTCGGACAGCCTTCCTGAAAAACTGTTTTTT. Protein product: CAISDSDSLPEKLFF.

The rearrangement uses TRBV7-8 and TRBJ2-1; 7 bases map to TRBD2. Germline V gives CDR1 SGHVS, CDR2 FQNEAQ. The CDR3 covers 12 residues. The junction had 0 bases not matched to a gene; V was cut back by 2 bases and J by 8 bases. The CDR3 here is CASSLRGDEQFF. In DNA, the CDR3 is TGTGCCAGCAGCTTACGGGGGGATGAGCAGTTCTTC.

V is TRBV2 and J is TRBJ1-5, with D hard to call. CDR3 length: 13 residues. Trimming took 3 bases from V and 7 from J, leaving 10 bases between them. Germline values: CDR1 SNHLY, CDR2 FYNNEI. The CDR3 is CASSDRVRQPQHF. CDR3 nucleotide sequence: TGTGCCAGCAGTGACCGGGTCCGGCAGCCCCAGCATTTT.

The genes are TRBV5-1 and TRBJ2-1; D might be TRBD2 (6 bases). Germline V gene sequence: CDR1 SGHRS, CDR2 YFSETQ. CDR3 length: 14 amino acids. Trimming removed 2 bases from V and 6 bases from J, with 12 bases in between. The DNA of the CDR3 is TGCGCCAGCAGCTTTATATCTAGCGTCAATGAGCAGTTCTTC. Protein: CASSFISSVNEQFF.

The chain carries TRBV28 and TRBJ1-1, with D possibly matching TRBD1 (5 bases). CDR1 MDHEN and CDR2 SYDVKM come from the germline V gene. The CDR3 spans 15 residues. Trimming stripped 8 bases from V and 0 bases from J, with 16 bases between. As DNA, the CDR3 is TGTGCCAGCGTCGTGGGGGGTAACATGAACACTGAAGCTTTCTTT. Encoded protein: CASVVGGNMNTEAFF.

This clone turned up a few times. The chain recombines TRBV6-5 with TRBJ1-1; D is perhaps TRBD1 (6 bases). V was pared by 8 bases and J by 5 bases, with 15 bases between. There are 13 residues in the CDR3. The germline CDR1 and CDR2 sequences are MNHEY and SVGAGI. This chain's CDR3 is CASFGGQGTEAFF. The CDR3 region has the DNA TGTGCCAGCTTCGGGGGGCAGGGAACTGAAGCTTTCTTT.

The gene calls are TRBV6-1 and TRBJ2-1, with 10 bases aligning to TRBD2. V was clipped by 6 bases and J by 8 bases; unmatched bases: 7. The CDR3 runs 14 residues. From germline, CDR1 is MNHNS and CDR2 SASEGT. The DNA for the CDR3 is TGTGCCAGCAGGGGAGCGGGGGGGACTTATGAGCAGTTCTTC. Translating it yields CASRGAGGTYEQFF.

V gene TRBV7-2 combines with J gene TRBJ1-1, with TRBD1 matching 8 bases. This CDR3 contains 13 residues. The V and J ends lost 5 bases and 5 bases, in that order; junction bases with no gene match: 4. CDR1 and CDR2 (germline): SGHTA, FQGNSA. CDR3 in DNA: TGTGCCAGCAGCCCCACAGGGGGAACTGAAGCTTTCTTT. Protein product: CASSPTGGTEAFF.